The present T cell receptor beta chain was sequenced within a study of cytomegalovirus exposure and HLA in healthy donors. Notes on the study in general: One variant, a missense change in DCLRE1C, was linked in a later analysis to TCR beta V- and J-gene trimming. The listing of fewer than 200 TCR beta chains classed them as cytomegalovirus-associated. Across donors, presence/absence analyses took sequencing depth to be roughly uniform.

This clone has just a few counts. Its antigen is currently unknown. This PCR relied on a set of 60 Vbeta primers and 13 Jbeta primers. Method: immunoSEQ multiplex PCR; TCRdb's copy keeps in-frame clones and lacks some. This sample carries roughly 190,000 clones, 60% to 80% of them seen once, and the ten largest clones take 3% to 3.5%. The CDR3 covers 14 residues. In germline, CDR1 is MNHEY, CDR2 SMNVEV (reference sequence). Between the trimmed V and J ends, which lost 6 bases and 4 bases, there was a span of 12 bases. V usage is TRBV27 and J usage is TRBJ1-4; no clear D. Sequencing was carried out using PBMCs. The receptor was derived from a female donor in good health and CMV-seronegative. The CDR3 sequence: CASSAGVNNEKLFF. Here the CDR3 DNA reads TGTGCCAGCAGCGCCGGAGTGAATAATGAAAAACTGTTTTTT.